This T cell receptor beta chain appears in the sequencing data of a study of T cell responses to AZD1222 COVID-19 vaccine. Per germline, CDR1 SGHRS and CDR2 YFSETQ. With V trimmed by 2 bases and J by 2 bases, 3 bases remained unmatched. The CDR3 is 15 amino acids. Second-dose groups at about 4 or about 12 weeks were pooled. Sequencing was performed with immunoSEQ multiplex PCR; in TCRdb, only in-frame clones are kept and a portion is missing. Of just under 150,000 clones listed, roughly nine tenths are singletons. The TCR was taken from an adult who received the AZD1222 COVID-19 vaccine. J is TRBJ1-4 and V is TRBV5-1; 7 bases map to TRBD1. The sequencing used peripheral blood, collected 28 days after the second AZD1222 dose. The CDR3 DNA reads as TGCGCCAGCAGCTTCGGACAGGCGACTAATGAAAAACTGTTTTTT. Translating it yields CASSFGQATNEKLFF.